This T cell receptor beta chain was identified in a study of blood T cell repertoires in COVID-19. Participant reports of clinical history set cohort assignment. Germline CDR1 is SGHNT and CDR2 is YENEEA. The junction had 4 bases not matched to a gene; V was cut back by 5 bases and J by 4 bases. There are 13 residues in the CDR3. Original processing methods: Estimation of nucleated cell counts was performed using reference gene primer amplification. The repertoire was sequenced with immunoSEQ multiplex PCR; TCRdb's copy has only in-frame clones and lacks some. V and J calls and clone size are those listed in that table; D and trimming were worked out from the DNA. The sample has 250,000 or so clones; approximately 86% are singletons.

The V gene is TRBV11-3, the J gene TRBJ1-2; 7 bases agree with TRBD1. The TCR comes from a woman in her late teens or twenties who had recovered from COVID-19. Sequenced material: PBMCs or T cells enriched from blood (not recorded which). CDR3 region: CASSPAGGYGYTF. CDR3 nucleotides: TGTGCCAGCAGCCCAGCAGGGGGCTATGGCTACACCTTC.